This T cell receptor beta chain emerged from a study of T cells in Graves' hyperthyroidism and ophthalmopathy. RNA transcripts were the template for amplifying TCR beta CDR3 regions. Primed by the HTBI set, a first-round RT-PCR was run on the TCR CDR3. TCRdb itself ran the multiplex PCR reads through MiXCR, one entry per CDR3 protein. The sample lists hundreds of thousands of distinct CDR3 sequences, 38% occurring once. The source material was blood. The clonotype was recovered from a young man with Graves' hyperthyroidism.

The CDR3 coding sequence is TGTGCCATCGGTGGCCTATACGAGCAGTACTTC. This gives the protein CAIGGLYEQYF. The chain is built from TRBV10-3 and TRBJ2-7; D not certain. The CDR3 is 11 amino acids. Trimming removed 8 bases from V and 4 bases from J, with 9 bases in between. CDR1 and CDR2 from the germline V gene are ENHRY and SYGVKD.